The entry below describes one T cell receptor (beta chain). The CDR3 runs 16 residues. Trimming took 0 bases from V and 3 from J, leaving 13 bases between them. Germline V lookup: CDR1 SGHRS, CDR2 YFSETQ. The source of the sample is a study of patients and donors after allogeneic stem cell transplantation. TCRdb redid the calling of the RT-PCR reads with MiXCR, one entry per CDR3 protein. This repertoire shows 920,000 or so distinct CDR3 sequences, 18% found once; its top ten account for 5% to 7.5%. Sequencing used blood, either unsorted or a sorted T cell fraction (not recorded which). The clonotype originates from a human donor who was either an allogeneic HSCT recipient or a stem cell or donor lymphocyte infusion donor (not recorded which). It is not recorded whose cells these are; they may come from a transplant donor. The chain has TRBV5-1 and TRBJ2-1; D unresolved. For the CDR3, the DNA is TGCGCCAGCAGCTTGGATGGCCGTTCCAGCTACAATGAGCAGTTCTTC. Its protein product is CASSLDGRSSYNEQFF.